These T cell receptor beta chains were read from a single sample in a study of beta chain features in type 1 diabetes. The protocol was immunoSEQ multiplex PCR, while the TCRdb copy is restricted to in-frame clones and leaves out a portion. The sample lists fewer than 900,000 clones; roughly 15% were seen once. Sequencing used naive CD4+ T cells from blood. The receptors come from a woman aged 18-29 years in good health. Both conserved end residues are part of each CDR3. A D gene is named only where the DNA matches it firmly. The size entry is marked missing in some rows and otherwise reads once, few, many or a size class.

CDR3 | DNA | J | size | V | D
CASSADLNTGELFF | TGTGCCAGCAGCGCCGACTTGAACACCGGGGAGCTGTTTTTT | TRBJ2-2 | NA | TRBV9 | NA
CASSYGNYEQYF | TGTGCCAGCAGTTACGGAAACTACGAGCAGTACTTC | TRBJ2-7 | NA | TRBV6-5 | NA
CASSPRGYGYTF | TGTGCCAGCAGCCCCCGGGGGTATGGCTACACCTTC | TRBJ1-2 | NA | TRBV6-5 | NA
CASSLVQGTDTQYF | TGTGCCAGCAGCCTTGTACAGGGGACAGATACGCAGTATTTT | TRBJ2-3 | NA | TRBV5-4 | TRBD1
CASSLTLGTKVYEQYF | TGTGCCAGCAGCCTAACGCTCGGGACAAAAGTATACGAGCAGTACTTC | TRBJ2-7 | few | TRBV5-6 | NA
CASSIDQRLTYNEQFF | TGTGCCAGTAGTATAGATCAGAGACTAACCTACAATGAGCAGTTCTTC | TRBJ2-1 | few | TRBV19 | NA
CASSTGLNTEAFF | TGCGCCAGCAGCACAGGCCTGAACACTGAAGCTTTCTTT | TRBJ1-1 | few | TRBV5-1 | NA
CASSQTPKGGSRETQYF | TGCGCCAGCAGCCAAACCCCGAAGGGGGGGAGTCGAGAGACCCAGTACTTC | TRBJ2-5 | few | TRBV4-3 | NA
CASSLASGVAGNEQFF | TGTGCCAGCAGCTTAGCGTCGGGAGTGGCAGGCAATGAGCAGTTCTTC | TRBJ2-1 | few | TRBV7-2 | NA
CASSLGITEAFF | TGTGCCAGCAGCTTAGGGATCACTGAAGCTTTCTTT | TRBJ1-1 | few | TRBV7-9 | NA
CASSSPSGSSYNEQFF | TGTGCCAGCAGTTCCCCAAGCGGGAGCTCCTACAATGAGCAGTTCTTC | TRBJ2-1 | NA | TRBV28 | TRBD2
CASSSTGGPSGNTIYF | TGTGCCAGCAGTTCCACAGGGGGTCCCTCTGGAAACACCATATATTTT | TRBJ1-3 | NA | TRBV6-6 | TRBD1
CASSRTGLTEAFF | TGTGCCAGCAGCCGGACAGGGCTCACTGAAGCTTTCTTT | TRBJ1-1 | few | TRBV27 | TRBD1
CASSLMYQETQYF | TGTGCCAGCAGCTTAATGTATCAAGAGACCCAGTACTTC | TRBJ2-5 | NA | TRBV7-2 | NA
CAATGTSYEQYF | TGTGCCGCCACCGGGACTTCCTACGAGCAGTACTTC | TRBJ2-7 | NA | TRBV10-3 | NA
CASSVVAGPTRQQYF | TGTGCCAGCAGTGTAGTAGCGGGCCCCACTCGCCAGCAGTACTTC | TRBJ2-7 | NA | TRBV7-2 | TRBD2
CASSSGLLEQYF | TGTGCCAGCAGCTCCGGACTTCTCGAGCAGTACTTC | TRBJ2-7 | NA | TRBV5-4 | NA
CASSPRTSGDEQYF | TGTGCCAGCAGTCCTAGGACTAGCGGAGACGAGCAGTACTTC | TRBJ2-7 | NA | TRBV2 | TRBD2
CASTGGGQTTDTQYF | TGTGCCAGCACTGGGGGGGGGCAGACTACAGATACGCAGTATTTT | TRBJ2-3 | NA | TRBV28 | NA
CASSGPGQGFRQPQHF | TGTGCCAGCAGTGGTCCGGGACAGGGCTTTCGGCAGCCCCAGCATTTT | TRBJ1-5 | NA | TRBV6-6 | TRBD1
CASNHGQKEQYF | TGTGCCAGCAACCACGGACAGAAAGAGCAGTACTTC | TRBJ2-7 | NA | TRBV14 | NA
CASSQDFSGQETQYF | TGTGCCAGCAGCCAAGATTTTTCAGGGCAAGAGACCCAGTACTTC | TRBJ2-5 | NA | TRBV14 | NA
CASSLLGDTQYF | TGTGCCAGCAGCTTATTGGGTGATACGCAGTATTTT | TRBJ2-3 | NA | TRBV7-3 | NA
CASSITSGHHEQFF | TGTGCCAGCAGCATCACTAGCGGGCATCATGAGCAGTTCTTC | TRBJ2-1 | NA | TRBV7-9 | TRBD2
CAISGELAGSYNEQFF | TGTGCCATCAGTGGGGAACTAGCGGGCTCCTACAATGAGCAGTTCTTC | TRBJ2-1 | NA | TRBV10-3 | TRBD2
CASSPRVTPNEQFF | TGTGCCAGCTCACCCCGGGTGACGCCCAATGAGCAGTTCTTC | TRBJ2-1 | NA | TRBV18 | NA
CASSILGGGMNTEAFF | TGTGCCAGTAGTATTTTAGGGGGTGGTATGAACACTGAAGCTTTCTTT | TRBJ1-1 | once | TRBV19 | NA
CASSLGLAGGSGELFF | TGTGCTAGCAGCTTAGGACTAGCGGGAGGATCAGGGGAGCTGTTTTTT | TRBJ2-2 | NA | TRBV7-7 | TRBD2
CASSPQQISTDTQYF | TGCGCCAGCAGCCCGCAGCAAATTAGCACAGATACGCAGTATTTT | TRBJ2-3 | few | TRBV5-1 | NA
CASSPDRAYGYTF | TGTGCCAGCAGTCCCGACCGAGCCTATGGCTACACCTTC | TRBJ1-2 | NA | TRBV6-6 | NA
CAISEFADTQYF | TGTGCCATCAGTGAGTTTGCAGATACGCAGTATTTT | TRBJ2-3 | few | TRBV10-3 | NA
CASSAGGKLFF | TGCGCCAGCAGCGCAGGAGGAAAACTGTTTTTT | TRBJ1-4 | NA | TRBV5-1 | NA
CASSGADTQYF | TGTGCCAGCAGCGGGGCAGATACGCAGTATTTT | TRBJ2-3 | few | TRBV28 | NA
CATGGQNTGELFF | TGTGCCACAGGGGGCCAGAACACCGGGGAGCTGTTTTTT | TRBJ2-2 | NA | TRBV10-3 | TRBD1
CAISGAVGGPRGEQFF | TGTGCCATCAGTGGGGCGGTCGGAGGGCCAAGGGGGGAGCAGTTCTTC | TRBJ2-1 | NA | TRBV10-3 | NA
CASSPTGSLGYGYTF | TGTGCCAGCAGCCCTACAGGGAGCTTGGGCTATGGCTACACCTTC | TRBJ1-2 | NA | TRBV4-2 | NA
CASSFASGSSYNEQFF | TGTGCCAGCAGTTTTGCTAGCGGCAGCTCCTACAATGAGCAGTTCTTC | TRBJ2-1 | NA | TRBV28 | TRBD2
CASSPSGNTGELFF | TGTGCCAGCAGCCCTAGTGGGAACACCGGGGAGCTGTTTTTT | TRBJ2-2 | few | TRBV7-3 | NA
CASSLFGTANTEAFF | TGTGCCAGCAGCTTATTTGGGACAGCGAACACTGAAGCTTTCTTT | TRBJ1-1 | few | TRBV11-1 | TRBD1
CATGQGSGNQPQHF | TGTGCCACCGGACAGGGATCGGGCAATCAGCCCCAGCATTTT | TRBJ1-5 | NA | TRBV6-1 | TRBD1
CASSPRSSIYEQYF | TGTGCCAGCTCACCACGCTCTAGTATCTACGAGCAGTACTTC | TRBJ2-7 | NA | TRBV18 | NA
CASTRAGGAAKNIQYF | TGTGCCAGCACCCGGGCCGGGGGGGCAGCCAAAAACATTCAGTACTTC | TRBJ2-4 | few | TRBV2 | TRBD2
CASSSAVGVEAFF | TGCGCCAGCAGCTCCGCCGTGGGGGTGGAAGCTTTCTTT | TRBJ1-1 | NA | TRBV5-1 | NA
CASSPRTNTYEQYF | TGTGCCAGCAGCCCAAGGACGAATACTTACGAGCAGTACTTC | TRBJ2-7 | few | TRBV9 | NA
CARQAPLAKNIQYF | TGTGCCAGACAGGCACCCCTAGCCAAAAACATTCAGTACTTC | TRBJ2-4 | NA | TRBV6-5 | NA
CASSPLAEGNIQYF | TGTGCCAGCTCACCCTTAGCGGAGGGGAACATTCAGTACTTC | TRBJ2-4 | NA | TRBV18 | NA
CASSFRGTNEKLFF | TGTGCCAGCAGTTTCCGCGGAACTAATGAAAAACTGTTTTTT | TRBJ1-4 | NA | TRBV28 | NA
CASSPQPVLAGVDEQFF | TGCGCCAGCAGCCCCCAGCCGGTCCTAGCGGGAGTCGATGAGCAGTTCTTC | TRBJ2-1 | few | TRBV4-3 | TRBD2
CASSEGAGGADTQYF | TGTGCCAGCAGCGAAGGTGCAGGGGGCGCAGATACGCAGTATTTT | TRBJ2-3 | NA | TRBV7-9 | TRBD1
CASSGAPDQPQHF | TGTGCCAGCAGCGGGGCACCGGATCAGCCCCAGCATTTT | TRBJ1-5 | few | TRBV4-2 | NA
CASTTGGSGELFF | TGTGCCAGCACCACGGGGGGCTCCGGGGAGCTGTTTTTT | TRBJ2-2 | many | TRBV25-1 | NA
CATGSGPPSYEQYF | TGTGCCACCGGAAGCGGGCCCCCATCCTACGAGCAGTACTTC | TRBJ2-7 | few | TRBV28 | NA
CASSRALGELAGVFNEQFF | TGTGCCAGCAGCCGCGCCCTGGGCGAACTAGCGGGAGTTTTCAATGAGCAGTTCTTC | TRBJ2-1 | NA | TRBV28 | TRBD2
CASSPLAGPSTEQFF | TGTGCCAGCTCACCACTGGCAGGGCCATCGACTGAGCAGTTCTTC | TRBJ2-1 | few | TRBV18 | NA
CASSPGGKRTGELFF | TGTGCCAGCAGCCCAGGGGGGAAGCGCACCGGGGAGCTGTTTTTT | TRBJ2-2 | few | TRBV5-4 | NA